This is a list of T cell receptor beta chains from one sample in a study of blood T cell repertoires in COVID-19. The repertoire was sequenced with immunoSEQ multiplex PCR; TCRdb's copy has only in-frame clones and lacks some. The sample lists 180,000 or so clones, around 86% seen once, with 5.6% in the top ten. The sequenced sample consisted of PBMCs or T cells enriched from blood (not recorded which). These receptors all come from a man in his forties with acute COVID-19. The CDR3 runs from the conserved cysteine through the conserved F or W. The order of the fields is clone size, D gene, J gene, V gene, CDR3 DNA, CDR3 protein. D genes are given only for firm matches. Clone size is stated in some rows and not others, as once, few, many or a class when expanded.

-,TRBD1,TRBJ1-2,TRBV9,TGTGCCAGCAGCCCGCGCCCGCAGGGGGCTCTTAACTATGGCTACACCTTC,CASSPRPQGALNYGYTF
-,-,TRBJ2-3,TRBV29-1,TGCAGCGTTATCCGTAGCAGAAGCACAGATACGCAGTATTTT,CSVIRSRSTDTQYF
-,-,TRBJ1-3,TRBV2,TGTGCCAGCAGCCTCTCCTCTGGAAACACCATATATTTT,CASSLSSGNTIYF
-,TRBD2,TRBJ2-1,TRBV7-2,TGTGCCAGCAGCCCCCAGCCGACTAGCGCTGAGCAGTTCTTC,CASSPQPTSAEQFF
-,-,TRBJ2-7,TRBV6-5,TGTGCCAGCAGTTACTCGAGGGTTTACTACGAGCAGTACTTC,CASSYSRVYYEQYF
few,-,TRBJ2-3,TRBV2,TGTGCCAGCCTGCGTTACCAATCTAGCACAGATACGCAGTATTTT,CASLRYQSSTDTQYF
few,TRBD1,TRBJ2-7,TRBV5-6,TGTGCCAGCAGCCCCCTTTACAGGGGGAGTCGCGAGCAGTACTTC,CASSPLYRGSREQYF
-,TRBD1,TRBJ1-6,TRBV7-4,TGTGCCAGCAGCTTTGGTGGGGACAGGGAGGATTCACCCCTCCACTTT,CASSFGGDREDSPLHF
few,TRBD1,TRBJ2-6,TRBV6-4,TGTGCCAGCAGTGGGACAGGGTCATCTGGGGCCAACGTCCTGACTTTC,CASSGTGSSGANVLTF
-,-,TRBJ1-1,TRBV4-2,TGTGCCAGCAGCCAAATGGAGGGATATGAGAACACTGAAGCTTTCTTT,CASSQMEGYENTEAFF
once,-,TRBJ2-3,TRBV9,TGTGCCAGCAGCCTAGGGGGGACTCGCACAGATACGCAGTATTTT,CASSLGGTRTDTQYF
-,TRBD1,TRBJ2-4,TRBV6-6,TGTGCCAGCAGACCTGGGACAGACATTAAAAACATTCAGTACTTC,CASRPGTDIKNIQYF
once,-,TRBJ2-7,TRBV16,TGTGCCAGCAGCCACTTGGGACACGACAATTCCTACGAGCAGTACTTC,CASSHLGHDNSYEQYF
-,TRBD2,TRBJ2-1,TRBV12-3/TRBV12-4,TGTGCCAGCGGACTAGCGCCTTACAATGAGCAGTTCTTC,CASGLAPYNEQFF
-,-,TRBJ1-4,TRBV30,TGTGCCTGGAGGGGTTCGGGAGCAACTAATGAAAAACTGTTTTTT,CAWRGSGATNEKLFF
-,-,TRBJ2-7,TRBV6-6,TGTGCCAGCAGTTCGGAGGGTCCCAACTACGAGCAGTACTTC,CASSSEGPNYEQYF
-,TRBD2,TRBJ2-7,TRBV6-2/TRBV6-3,TGTGCCAGCAGTCCAACTAGCGGGAGCGCTCGGGTCTCCTACGAGCAGTACTTC,CASSPTSGSARVSYEQYF
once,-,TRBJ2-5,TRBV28,TGTGCCAGCAGTTTACAGGGACTCCTCCAAGAGACCCAGTACTTC,CASSLQGLLQETQYF
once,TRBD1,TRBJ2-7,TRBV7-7,TGTGCTAGCAGCTTAGAATTTACGTGGGACAGCTACGAGCAGTACTTC,CASSLEFTWDSYEQYF
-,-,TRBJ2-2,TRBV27,TGTGCCAGCACTCTAAGACAGGCAAACCAGGGGGAGCTGTTTTTT,CASTLRQANQGELFF
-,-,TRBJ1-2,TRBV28,TGTGCCAGCAACCAGGCCCGAGATGGCTACACCTTC,CASNQARDGYTF
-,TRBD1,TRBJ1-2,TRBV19,TGTGCCAGTAGTATTGTGGGGACAGGGAAGAACTATGGCTACACCTTC,CASSIVGTGKNYGYTF
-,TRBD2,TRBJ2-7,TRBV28,TGTGCCAGCACATCTAGCGGGAGATTGGACGAGCAGTACTTC,CASTSSGRLDEQYF
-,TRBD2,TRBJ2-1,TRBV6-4,TGTGCCAGCAGTGTTCGGATAGCGGGAAACAATGAGCAGTTCTTC,CASSVRIAGNNEQFF
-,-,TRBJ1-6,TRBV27,TGTGCCAGCAGTTCTAATAACAGATATTCACCCCTCCACTTT,CASSSNNRYSPLHF
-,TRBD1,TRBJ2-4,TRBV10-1,TGCGCCAGCAATCCGGGACAGGGAAAAAACATTCAGTACTTC,CASNPGQGKNIQYF
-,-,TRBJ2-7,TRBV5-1,TGCGCCAGCAGCTTGGATGGAGAAGCCTACGAGCAGTACTTC,CASSLDGEAYEQYF
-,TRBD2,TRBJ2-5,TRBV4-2,TGTGCCAGCAGCCGTGATACTAGCGGGAGGGCCGTTCCCGAGGCGCAGACCCAGTACTTC,CASSRDTSGRAVPEAQTQYF